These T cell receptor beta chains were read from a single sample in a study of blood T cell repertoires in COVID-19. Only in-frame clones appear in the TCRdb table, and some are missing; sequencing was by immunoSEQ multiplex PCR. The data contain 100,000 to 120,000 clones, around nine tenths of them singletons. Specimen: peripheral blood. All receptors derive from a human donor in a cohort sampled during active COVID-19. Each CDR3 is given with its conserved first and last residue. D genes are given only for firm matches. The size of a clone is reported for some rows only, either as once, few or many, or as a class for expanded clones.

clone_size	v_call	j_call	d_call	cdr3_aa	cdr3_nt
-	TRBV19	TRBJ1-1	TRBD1	CASSIPGTGLENTEAFF	TGTGCCAGTAGTATCCCCGGGACAGGGCTTGAGAACACTGAAGCTTTCTTT
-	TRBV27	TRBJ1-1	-	CASSLTAARTEAFF	TGTGCCAGCAGTTTAACCGCGGCGAGGACTGAAGCTTTCTTT
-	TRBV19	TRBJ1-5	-	CASSIWSEPQHF	TGTGCCAGTAGTATTTGGTCGGAGCCCCAGCATTTT
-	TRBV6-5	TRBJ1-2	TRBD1	CASSRGGDGYTF	TGTGCCAGCAGCCGAGGGGGCGATGGCTACACCTTC
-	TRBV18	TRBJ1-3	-	CASSPRLQLSGNTIYF	TGTGCCAGCTCACCAAGGTTACAGCTCTCTGGAAACACCATATATTTT
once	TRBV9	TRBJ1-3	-	CASSAGQHSGNTIYF	TGTGCCAGCAGCGCCGGACAGCACTCTGGAAACACCATATATTTT
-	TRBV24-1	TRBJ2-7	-	CATSDLHRVQLAYEQYF	TGTGCCACCAGTGATTTGCACAGGGTTCAATTGGCCTACGAGCAGTACTTC
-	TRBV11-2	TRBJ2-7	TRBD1	CASSFPGTVTYEQYF	TGTGCCAGCAGCTTCCCCGGGACAGTAACCTACGAGCAGTACTTC
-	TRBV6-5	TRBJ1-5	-	CASRSWDLNNQPQHF	TGTGCCAGCAGGTCGTGGGACTTAAACAATCAGCCCCAGCATTTT
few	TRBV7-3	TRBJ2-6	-	CASSQEAAGANVLTF	TGTGCCAGCAGCCAAGAGGCAGCTGGGGCCAACGTCCTGACTTTC
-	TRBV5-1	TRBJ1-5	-	CASSLGPRGNQPQHF	TGCGCCAGCAGCTTAGGACCTAGGGGGAATCAGCCCCAGCATTTT
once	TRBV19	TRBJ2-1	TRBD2	CASKVAGGPRNEQFF	TGTGCCAGTAAGGTAGCGGGAGGGCCGAGGAATGAGCAGTTCTTC
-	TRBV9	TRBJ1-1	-	CASSSRLRDTEAFF	TGTGCCAGCAGCTCCCGTTTAAGAGACACTGAAGCTTTCTTT
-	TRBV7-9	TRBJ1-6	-	CASSLQEGISPLHF	TGTGCCAGCAGCTTACAGGAGGGGATTTCACCCCTCCACTTT
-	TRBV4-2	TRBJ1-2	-	CASSQDPSNYGYTF	TGTGCCAGCAGCCAAGATCCAAGCAACTATGGCTACACCTTC
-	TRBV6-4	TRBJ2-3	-	CASKEGPSTDTQYF	TGTGCCAGCAAGGAGGGCCCCAGCACAGATACGCAGTATTTT